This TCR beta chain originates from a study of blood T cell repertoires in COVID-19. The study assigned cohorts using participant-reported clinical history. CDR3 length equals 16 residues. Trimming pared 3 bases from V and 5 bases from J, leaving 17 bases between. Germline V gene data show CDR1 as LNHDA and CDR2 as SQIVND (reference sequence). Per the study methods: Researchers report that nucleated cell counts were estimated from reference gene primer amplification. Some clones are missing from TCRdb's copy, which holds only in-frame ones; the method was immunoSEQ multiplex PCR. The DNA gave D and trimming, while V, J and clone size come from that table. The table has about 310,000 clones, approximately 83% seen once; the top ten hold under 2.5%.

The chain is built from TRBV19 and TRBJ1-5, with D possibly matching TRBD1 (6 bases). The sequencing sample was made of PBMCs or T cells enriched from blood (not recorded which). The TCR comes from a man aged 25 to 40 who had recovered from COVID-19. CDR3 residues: CASSMKQGRDDQPQHF. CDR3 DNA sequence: TGTGCCAGTAGTATGAAACAGGGTCGGGATGATCAGCCCCAGCATTTT.